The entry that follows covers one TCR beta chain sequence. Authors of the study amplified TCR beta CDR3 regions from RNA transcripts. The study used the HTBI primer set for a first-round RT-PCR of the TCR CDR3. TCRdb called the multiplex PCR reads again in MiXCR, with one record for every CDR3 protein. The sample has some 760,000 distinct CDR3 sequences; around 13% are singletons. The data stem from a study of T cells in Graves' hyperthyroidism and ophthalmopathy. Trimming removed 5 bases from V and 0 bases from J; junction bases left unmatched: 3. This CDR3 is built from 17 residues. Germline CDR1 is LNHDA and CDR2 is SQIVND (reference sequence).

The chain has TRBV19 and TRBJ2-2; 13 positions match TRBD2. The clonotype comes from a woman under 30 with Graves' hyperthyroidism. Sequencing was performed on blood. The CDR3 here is CASSRLAGGTNTGELFF. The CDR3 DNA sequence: TGTGCCAGTAGTCGACTAGCGGGAGGCACGAACACCGGGGAGCTGTTTTTT. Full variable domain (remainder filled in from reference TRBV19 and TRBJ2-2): DGGITQSPKYLFRKEGQNVTLSCEQNLNHDAMYWYRQDPGQGLRLIYYSQIVNDFQKGDIAEGYSVSREKKESFPLTVTSAQKNPTAFYLCASSRLAGGTNTGELFFGEGSRLTVL.